This TCR beta chain was identified in a study of regulatory T cells in long-lasting Graves disease. The CDR3 covers 12 residues. V was trimmed by 7 bases and J by 9 bases, leaving 13 bases between them. Germline loops: CDR1 LNHDA, CDR2 SQIVND (reference sequence). The time point: newly diagnosed GD, antithyroid drugs for less than 3 months. Extracted PBMC RNA gave rise to the TCR library. TCR beta libraries were built with iRepertoire HTBI primers and Arm-PCR of CDR3 regions. TCRdb ran MiXCR on the multiplex PCR reads and lists one entry per CDR3 protein. The table has more than 400,000 distinct CDR3 sequences, roughly 16% seen once; the top ten hold 12%. In this sample, this clonotype turned up a few times. In addition, the sample was reused for a study of T cells in Graves' hyperthyroidism and ophthalmopathy.

V gene TRBV19 combines with J gene TRBJ2-1; D call uncertain. Source: peripheral blood mononuclear cells (PBMCs), taken at new diagnosis, from a patient treated with antithyroid drugs. The source is a man between 40 and 49 years old with Graves disease. CDR3 loop: CASKEGRGEQFF. As DNA, the CDR3 is TGTGCCAGTAAAGAAGGTCGTGGTGAGCAGTTCTTC.